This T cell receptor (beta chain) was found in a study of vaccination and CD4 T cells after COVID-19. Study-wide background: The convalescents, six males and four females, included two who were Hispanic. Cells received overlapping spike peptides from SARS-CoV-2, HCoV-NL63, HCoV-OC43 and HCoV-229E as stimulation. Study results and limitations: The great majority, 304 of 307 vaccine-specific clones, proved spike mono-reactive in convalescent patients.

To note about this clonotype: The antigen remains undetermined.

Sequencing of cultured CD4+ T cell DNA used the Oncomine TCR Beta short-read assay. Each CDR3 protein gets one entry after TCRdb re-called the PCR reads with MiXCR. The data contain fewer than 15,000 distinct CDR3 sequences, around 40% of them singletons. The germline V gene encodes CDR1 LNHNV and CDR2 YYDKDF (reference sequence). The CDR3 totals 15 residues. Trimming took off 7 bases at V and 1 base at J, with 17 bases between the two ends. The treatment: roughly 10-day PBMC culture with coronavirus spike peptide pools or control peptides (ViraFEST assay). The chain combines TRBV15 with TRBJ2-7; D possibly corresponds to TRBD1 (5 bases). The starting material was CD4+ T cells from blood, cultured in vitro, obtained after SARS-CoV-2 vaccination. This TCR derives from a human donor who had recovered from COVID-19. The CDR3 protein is CATTDVLGVSYEQYF. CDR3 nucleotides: TGTGCCACCACGGACGTCCTAGGGGTGTCCTACGAGCAGTACTTC.